The following is a T cell receptor (beta chain) sequence with its context. What it binds is unknown. The sample comes from a study of cytomegalovirus exposure and HLA in healthy donors. Study results and limitations: In presence/absence analyses, roughly uniform sequencing depth across donors was assumed. Later analysis revealed greater clonal expansion in HLA-associated TCR beta chains than in equally common others.

Unrecorded immune exposures were likely, despite nominal health at sampling. From germline, CDR1 is ENHRY and CDR2 SYGVKD. The germline V and J ends were trimmed by 6 bases and 1 base, with 15 bases remaining between them. This CDR3 spans 15 amino acids. In the PCR, 60 Vbeta and 13 Jbeta primers were used. Assay: immunoSEQ multiplex PCR; the TCRdb copy retains only in-frame clones and omits some. Here the sample spans 95,000 to 150,000 clones, around 69% being singletons. The material sequenced was PBMCs. This chain joins TRBV10-3 and TRBJ1-1, with D possibly matching TRBD1 (5 bases). This receptor was taken from a woman aged 40 to 55 in good health and CMV-seropositive. The CDR3 loop is CAIRDLTVSNTEAFF. In nucleotides, the CDR3 is TGTGCCATCAGGGATCTGACAGTCTCGAACACTGAAGCTTTCTTT.